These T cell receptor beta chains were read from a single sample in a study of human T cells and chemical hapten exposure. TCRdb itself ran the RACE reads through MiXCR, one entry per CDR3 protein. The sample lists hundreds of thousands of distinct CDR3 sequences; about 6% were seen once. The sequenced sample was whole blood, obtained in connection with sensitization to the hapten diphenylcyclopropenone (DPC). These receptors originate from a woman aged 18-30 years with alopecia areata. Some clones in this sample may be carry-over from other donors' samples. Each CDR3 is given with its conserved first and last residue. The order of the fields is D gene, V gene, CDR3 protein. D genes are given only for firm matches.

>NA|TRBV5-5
CASSPEAIANYGYTF
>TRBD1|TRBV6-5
CASRPGQGPPFNEKLFF
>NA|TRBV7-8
CASSPEMAATNQPQHF
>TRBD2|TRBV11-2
CASSDLKRGAATQYF
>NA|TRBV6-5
CASRYGGRGVPLHF
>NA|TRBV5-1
CASDIQGGTDTQYF
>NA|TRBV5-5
CATVGGSLMNTEAFF
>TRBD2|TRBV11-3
CASSFLAAGYEQYF
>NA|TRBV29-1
CSAAVGPQDEYGKAYEQYF
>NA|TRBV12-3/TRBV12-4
CASSGGYSTDTQYF
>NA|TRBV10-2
CASSAGEAYQPQHF
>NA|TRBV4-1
CASLERGRTEAFF
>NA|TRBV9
CASSFSGVGISPLHF
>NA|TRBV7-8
CASSLDGDPTDTQYF
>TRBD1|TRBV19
CASSEQGSSYEQYF
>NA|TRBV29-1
CSVGTGFAGYEQYF
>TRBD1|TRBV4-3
CASSQDIETGYGYTF
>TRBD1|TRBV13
CASSPRDRAGNTIYF
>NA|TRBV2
CASGGGSYNEQFF
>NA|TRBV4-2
CASSQGVDWGGTEAFF